This T cell receptor (beta chain) was captured by sequencing in a study of blood T cells in healthy people across ages. General observations from the study: Age brought a roughly linear fall in TCR beta diversity measured per million T cells.

Sample-barcoded 5' priming and a J-beta primer mix drove a second PCR of about 6 to 11 cycles. TCRdb re-derived calls from the 5' RACE reads in MiXCR, one entry per CDR3 protein. This table holds about a million distinct CDR3 sequences, 51% found once. The sample providers were healthy Caucasian people from Russia, aged roughly 6 to 95. The V end lost 2 bases, the J end lost 1 base, and 26 bases lay between the germline ends. The CDR3 sequence is 20 residues long. CDR1 and CDR2 from the germline V gene are LGHDT and YNNKEL (reference sequence). As to this clonotype: As yet, its antigen is unknown.

Sequencing was performed on blood. The TCR comes from an older woman in good health. The V gene is TRBV3-1, the J gene TRBJ1-1; D possibly corresponds to TRBD1 (6 bases). The CDR3 bases are TGTGCCAGCAGCCAATTTCTCCTCAGGGCGGGGGGCCCACGGAACACTGAAGCTTTCTTT. The encoded protein is CASSQFLLRAGGPRNTEAFF.